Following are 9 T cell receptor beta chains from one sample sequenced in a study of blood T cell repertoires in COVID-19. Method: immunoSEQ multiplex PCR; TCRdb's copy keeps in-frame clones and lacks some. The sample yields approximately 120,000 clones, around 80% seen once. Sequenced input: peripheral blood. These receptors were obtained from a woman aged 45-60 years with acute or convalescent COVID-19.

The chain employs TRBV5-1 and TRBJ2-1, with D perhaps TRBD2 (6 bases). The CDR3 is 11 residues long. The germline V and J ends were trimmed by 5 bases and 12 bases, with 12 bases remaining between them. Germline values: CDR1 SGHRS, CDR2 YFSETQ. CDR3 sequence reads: CASRRDSRQFF. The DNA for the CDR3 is TGCGCCAGCAGAAGGGACTCCAGGCAGTTCTTC.

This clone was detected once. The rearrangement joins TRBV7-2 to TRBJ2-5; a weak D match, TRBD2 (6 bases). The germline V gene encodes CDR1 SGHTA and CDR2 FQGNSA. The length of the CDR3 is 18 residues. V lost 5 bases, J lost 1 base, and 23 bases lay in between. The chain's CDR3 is CASSPRWADWRAQETQYF. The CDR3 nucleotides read TGTGCCAGCAGCCCCCGCTGGGCGGATTGGAGGGCCCAAGAGACCCAGTACTTC. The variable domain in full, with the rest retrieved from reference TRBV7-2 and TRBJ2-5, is GAGVSQSPSNKVTEKGKDVELRCDPISGHTALYWYRQSLGQGLEFLIYFQGNSAPDKSGLPSDRFSAERTGGSVSTLTIQRTQQEDSAVYLCASSPRWADWRAQETQYFGPGTRLLVL.

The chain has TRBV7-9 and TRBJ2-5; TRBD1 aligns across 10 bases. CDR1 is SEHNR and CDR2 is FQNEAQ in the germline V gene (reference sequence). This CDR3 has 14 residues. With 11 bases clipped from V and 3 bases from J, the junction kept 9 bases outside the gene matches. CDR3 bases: TGTGCCGGCGCCGGACAGGGGGATAAAGAGACCCAGTACTTC. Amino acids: CAGAGQGDKETQYF.

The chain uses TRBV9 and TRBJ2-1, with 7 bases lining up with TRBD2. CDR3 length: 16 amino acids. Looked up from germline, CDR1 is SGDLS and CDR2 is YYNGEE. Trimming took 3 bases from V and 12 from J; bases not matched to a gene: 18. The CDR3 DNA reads TGTGCCAGCAGCGCTAACTCCCTTGTGGGCGGGGAGGGGCAGTTCTTC. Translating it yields CASSANSLVGGEGQFF.

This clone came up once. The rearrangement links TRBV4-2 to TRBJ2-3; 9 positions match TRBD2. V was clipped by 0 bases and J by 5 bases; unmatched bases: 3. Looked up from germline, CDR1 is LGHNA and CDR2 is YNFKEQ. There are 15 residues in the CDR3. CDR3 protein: CASSQDLAGIDTQYF. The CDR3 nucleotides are TGTGCCAGCAGCCAAGATCTAGCGGGGATAGATACGCAGTATTTT.

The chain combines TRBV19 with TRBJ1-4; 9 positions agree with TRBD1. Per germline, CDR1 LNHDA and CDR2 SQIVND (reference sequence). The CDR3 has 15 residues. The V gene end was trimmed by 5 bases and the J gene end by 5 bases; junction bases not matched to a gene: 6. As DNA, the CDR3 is TGTGCCAGTAGTCTTCAGGACAGGGGAAATGAAAAACTGTTTTTT. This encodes CASSLQDRGNEKLFF.

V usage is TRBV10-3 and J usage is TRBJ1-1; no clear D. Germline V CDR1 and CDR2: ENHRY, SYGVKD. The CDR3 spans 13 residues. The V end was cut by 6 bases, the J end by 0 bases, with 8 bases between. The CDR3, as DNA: TGTGCCATCAGAGAGGGCATGAACACTGAAGCTTTCTTT. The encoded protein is CAIREGMNTEAFF.

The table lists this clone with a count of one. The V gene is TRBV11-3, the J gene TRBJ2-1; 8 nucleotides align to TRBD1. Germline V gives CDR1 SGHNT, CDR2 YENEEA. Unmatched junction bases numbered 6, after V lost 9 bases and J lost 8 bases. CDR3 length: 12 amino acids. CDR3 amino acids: CARGQGPYEQFF. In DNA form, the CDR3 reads TGTGCCAGAGGACAGGGACCTTATGAGCAGTTCTTC.

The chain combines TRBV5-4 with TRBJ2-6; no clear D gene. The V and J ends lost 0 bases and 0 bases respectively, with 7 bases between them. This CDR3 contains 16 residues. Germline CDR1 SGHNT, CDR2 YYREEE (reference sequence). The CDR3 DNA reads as TGTGCCAGCAGCTTGGATCAAATCTCTGGGGCCAACGTCCTGACTTTC. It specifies CASSLDQISGANVLTF.